Shown below are 24 T cell receptor beta chains from a single sample sequenced in a study of cytomegalovirus exposure and HLA in healthy donors. The study ran its PCR with 60 Vbeta and 13 Jbeta primers. Repertoires were generated with immunoSEQ multiplex PCR, while TCRdb's copy carries only in-frame clones and drops some. The sample yields 120,000 to 150,000 clones, around 79% seen once. The sample taken for sequencing was PBMCs. The receptors come from a man aged 40-49 years in good health and CMV-seropositive.

The CDR3 DNA reads TGTGCCAGCAGCTTGGGGGACAGGGAGTTCTCCTACGAGCAGTACTTC. It encodes CASSLGDREFSYEQYF. V usage is TRBV7-8 and J usage is TRBJ2-7; 9 bases are shared with TRBD1. The CDR3 length is 16 residues. Germline V lookup: CDR1 SGHVS, CDR2 FQNEAQ. Losses at the gene ends were 3 bases for V and 0 bases for J; bases not matched to a gene: 6.

The V call is TRBV5-1, the J call TRBJ1-6; 8 nucleotides match TRBD1. Germline CDR1 is SGHRS and CDR2 is YFSETQ. Unmatched junction bases numbered 7, after V lost 4 bases and J lost 10 bases. The CDR3 has 14 residues. In DNA, the CDR3 is TGCGCCAGCAGCATCGGACAGGGCAGATCACCCCTCCACTTT. Its protein product is CASSIGQGRSPLHF.

As regards this clone: Distinct nucleotide sequences in the sample also encode this CDR3. V gene TRBV4-3 combines with J gene TRBJ2-7; D unresolved. Germline V gives CDR1 LGHNA, CDR2 YSLEER. With 0 bases removed from V and 4 bases from J, the gap between germline ends came to 7 bases. This CDR3 region has 13 residues. This CDR3 reads CASSQDRRYEQYF. The DNA of the CDR3 is TGCGCCAGCAGCCAAGATAGGAGATACGAGCAGTACTTC.

Only a few counts were recorded for this clone. The rearrangement links TRBV10-3 to TRBJ2-2, with TRBD2 matching 8 bases. Germline CDR1 is ENHRY and CDR2 is SYGVKD. The CDR3 extends over 15 amino acids. Trimming at V came to 8 bases and at J to 2 bases, leaving 7 bases not matched to a gene. This chain's CDR3 is CAIRPAGDNTGELFF. The CDR3 region has the DNA TGTGCCATCCGCCCAGCGGGAGATAACACCGGGGAGCTGTTTTTT.

The J gene is TRBJ2-7, the V gene TRBV4-2; D gene unclear. Germline V lookup: CDR1 LGHNA, CDR2 YNFKEQ. The V end was cut by 0 bases, the J end by 7 bases, with 19 bases between. The CDR3 consists of 16 residues. CDR3 sequence: CASSQDSTGPPLEQYF. The CDR3, as DNA: TGTGCCAGCAGCCAAGATTCGACGGGTCCCCCTTTGGAGCAGTACTTC.

J is TRBJ2-5 and V is TRBV5-1; 9 bases match TRBD1. Germline V gene sequence: CDR1 SGHRS, CDR2 YFSETQ. J lost 2 bases, V lost 2 bases, and 1 base had no gene match. This CDR3 is built from 14 residues. The DNA of the CDR3 is TGCGCCAGCAGCTTTGGGACAGGGCAAGAGACCCAGTACTTC. It encodes CASSFGTGQETQYF.

The rearrangement uses TRBV27 and TRBJ2-2; TRBD2 might be the D (6 bases). The germline gives CDR1 MNHEY, CDR2 SMNVEV (reference sequence). V lost 3 bases, J lost 6 bases, and 20 bases lay in between. This CDR3 comprises 17 residues. CDR3 region: CASSFGGVGTRAGELFF. The DNA for the CDR3 is TGTGCCAGCAGTTTCGGGGGAGTGGGAACAAGGGCCGGGGAGCTGTTTTTT.

The CDR3 sequence: CASSPGLAGTYEQYF. The CDR3 nucleotides read TGTGCCAGCAGCCCGGGACTAGCGGGGACCTACGAGCAGTACTTC. The rearrangement links TRBV5-6 to TRBJ2-7; 13 nucleotides agree with TRBD2. V lost 4 bases to trimming and J lost 2 bases; unmatched junction nucleotides: 3. CDR1 and CDR2 (germline): SGHDT, YYEEEE. The CDR3 has 15 residues. The full variable domain, in which reference TRBV5-6 and TRBJ2-7 provide the parts outside the CDR3, is DAGVTQSPTHLIKTRGQQVTLRCSPKSGHDTVSWYQQALGQGPQFIFQYYEEEERQRGNFPDRFSGHQFPNYSSELNVNALLLGDSALYLCASSPGLAGTYEQYFGPGTRLTVT.

The chain is built from TRBV6-5 and TRBJ2-7, with 12 bases that match TRBD2. The germline gives CDR1 MNHEY, CDR2 SVGAGI. This CDR3 region has 14 residues. J gave up 4 bases and V 9 bases, and 7 bases lay outside the gene matches. For the CDR3, the DNA is TGTGCCAGTCGGACTAGCGGGATCCCTTACGAGCAGTACTTC. Translated: CASRTSGIPYEQYF.

Of note for this clone: Other DNA sequences from this sample encode an identical CDR3 as well. The chain combines TRBV2 with TRBJ2-7; maybe TRBD2 (6 bases). CDR1 and CDR2 from the germline V gene are SNHLY and FYNNEI. Trimming removed 5 bases from V and 2 bases from J, with 16 bases in between. The CDR3 spans 15 residues. The DNA for the CDR3 is TGTGCCAGCAGTCCATGGGCGGGAACTCCCTACGAGCAGTACTTC. It codes for CASSPWAGTPYEQYF.

The V call is TRBV9, the J call TRBJ2-2, with 10 bases that match TRBD1. The CDR3 has 17 amino acids. The germline V gene has CDR1 SGDLS and CDR2 YYNGEE. After removal of 1 base from V and 4 bases from J, the junction contained 7 bases not matched to a gene. The chain's CDR3 is CASSVNPGQGTTGELFF. DNA for the CDR3: TGTGCCAGCAGCGTAAACCCGGGACAGGGGACCACCGGGGAGCTGTTTTTT.

This chain connects TRBV11-1 to TRBJ2-5; D is perhaps TRBD1 (6 bases). The J call may be faulty, since TRBJ2-7 better matches the DNA end. Germline V gene lookup returns CDR1 SGHAT and CDR2 FQDESV (reference sequence). The CDR3 has 15 residues. CDR3 sequence (DNA): TGTGCCAGCAGCTTAGGAGACAGGCTCTTTCTCGAGCAGTACTTC. Protein sequence: CASSLGDRLFLEQYF.

The chain recombines TRBV30 with TRBJ2-3; 7 nucleotides align to TRBD1. The CDR3 length is 14 residues. CDR1 is GTSNPN and CDR2 is SVGIG in the germline V gene (reference sequence). The trim removed 0 bases at V and 3 bases at J, leaving 3 bases unmatched. CDR3 sequence (DNA): TGTGCCTGGAGTGTGGGACAGAATACAGATACGCAGTATTTT. Amino acids: CAWSVGQNTDTQYF. Full variable domain (missing parts from reference TRBV30 and TRBJ2-3): SQTIHQWPATLVQPVGSPLSLECTVEGTSNPNLYWYRQAAGRGLQLLFYSVGIGQISSEVPQNLSASRPQDRQFILSSKKLLLSDSGFYLCAWSVGQNTDTQYFGPGTRLTVL.

The gene calls are TRBV11-1 and TRBJ1-2; 7 bases line up with TRBD1. Germline V gene lookup returns CDR1 SGHAT and CDR2 FQDESV (reference sequence). The CDR3 length is 15 residues. V was pared by 3 bases and J by 4 bases, with 8 bases of the junction left unmatched. The CDR3: CASSLLTGEAYGYTF. The CDR3 DNA is TGTGCCAGCAGCTTGCTTACAGGGGAGGCCTATGGCTACACCTTC.

This chain links TRBV5-1 with TRBJ1-4, with 7 bases aligning to TRBD1. The CDR3 loop spans 14 amino acids. V shed 4 bases, J shed 8 bases, and the junction held 8 bases outside the gene matches. The V gene's germline CDR1 is SGHRS and CDR2 YFSETQ. As DNA, the CDR3 is TGCGCCAGCAGCCGACAGGGTTGGGGAGAAAAACTGTTTTTT. This codes for CASSRQGWGEKLFF. Full variable domain (rest looked up from reference TRBV5-1 and TRBJ1-4): KAGVTQTPRYLIKTRGQQVTLSCSPISGHRSVSWYQQTPGQGLQFLFEYFSETQRNKGNFPGRFSGRQFSNSRSEMNVSTLELGDSALYLCASSRQGWGEKLFFGSGTQLSVL.

CDR3 bases: TGTGCCAGCAGTGAAAATGCCCCGGGACAGACAATAGATACGCAGTATTTT. This gives the protein CASSENAPGQTIDTQYF. The chain couples TRBV6-1 to TRBJ2-3, with 7 bases matching TRBD1. This CDR3 spans 17 amino acids. Per germline, CDR1 MNHNS and CDR2 SASEGT. V lost 2 bases, J lost 5 bases, and 13 bases stayed unmatched.

The chain links TRBV19 to TRBJ2-6; TRBD1 aligns across 7 bases. The CDR3 is 19 residues long. Germline-derived CDR1 and CDR2 are LNHDA and SQIVND (reference sequence). Unmatched junction bases numbered 13, after V lost 5 bases and J lost 0 bases. The CDR3 is CASSEFQGDRFSGANVLTF. CDR3 nucleotide sequence: TGTGCCAGTAGTGAGTTTCAGGGGGATAGGTTCTCTGGGGCCAACGTCCTGACTTTC.

The genes are TRBV28 and TRBJ2-7; perhaps TRBD1 as D (6 bases). Germline V gene sequence: CDR1 MDHEN, CDR2 SYDVKM. Trimming took off 3 bases at V and 3 bases at J, with 6 bases between the two ends. This CDR3 is built from 12 residues. CDR3 DNA sequence: TGTGCCAGCAGTTTGGACAGCTACGAGCAGTACTTC. It translates to CASSLDSYEQYF.

The chain carries TRBV28 and TRBJ1-2; TRBD1 might be the D (6 bases). Per germline, CDR1 MDHEN and CDR2 SYDVKM. The CDR3 covers 12 residues. The V end was cut by 6 bases, the J end by 8 bases, with 13 bases between. The CDR3 spells CASRVQGRGYTF. For the CDR3, the DNA is TGTGCCAGCAGAGTACAGGGCCGGGGCTACACCTTC.

The rearrangement uses TRBV4-1 and TRBJ2-1, with 13 bases that match TRBD2. The CDR3 length is 16 residues. V was pared by 2 bases and J by 6 bases, with 4 bases of the junction left unmatched. Germline V CDR1 and CDR2: MGHRA, YSYEKL. Here the CDR3 DNA reads TGCGCCAGCAGCCAAACGGGACTAGCGGGATTCAATGAGCAGTTCTTC. Amino acid sequence: CASSQTGLAGFNEQFF.

J is TRBJ2-7 and V is TRBV4-2; TRBD2 matches 8 bases. The V gene end was trimmed by 1 base and the J gene end by 5 bases; junction bases not matched to a gene: 13. Germline V lookup: CDR1 LGHNA, CDR2 YNFKEQ. The CDR3 contains 17 residues. In nucleotides, the CDR3 is TGTGCCAGCAGCCAAGCCCCCGCGGCGAGCGGGAGTCACGAGCAGTACTTC. It encodes CASSQAPAASGSHEQYF.

This clone was seen more than once but under ten times. This chain links TRBV28 with TRBJ1-2, with TRBD1 matching 9 bases. After removal of 4 bases from V and 3 bases from J, the junction contained 6 bases not matched to a gene. Germline assignment: CDR1 MDHEN and CDR2 SYDVKM. This CDR3 has 15 residues. The CDR3 protein is CASSSMGQGYYGYTF. Written as DNA, the CDR3 is TGTGCCAGCAGTTCCATGGGACAGGGATACTATGGCTACACCTTC.

The chain is built from TRBV7-3 and TRBJ2-2, with TRBD2 matching over 11 bases. With V trimmed by 6 bases and J by 6 bases, 9 bases remained unmatched. This CDR3 contains 16 residues. Germline V lookup: CDR1 SGHTA, CDR2 FQGTGA. The CDR3 sequence: CASRKPGLAVSGELFF. The DNA for the CDR3 is TGTGCCAGCAGGAAACCGGGACTAGCGGTATCCGGGGAGCTGTTTTTT.

This clone was observed a few times. The rearrangement joins TRBV29-1 to TRBJ1-1; 8 bases align to TRBD1. V gave up 7 bases and J gave up 1 base; unmatched junction bases: 8. Germline lookup yields CDR1 SQVTM and CDR2 ANQGSEA. The length of the CDR3 is 14 residues. CDR3: CSAKTGTGNTEAFF. The CDR3 DNA is TGCAGCGCGAAAACCGGGACAGGGAACACTGAAGCTTTCTTT.